Listed below are T cell receptor beta chains from one sample, sequenced in a study of Ad26.COV2.S vaccination and SARS-CoV-2 variants. This table comes from immunoSEQ multiplex PCR, and its TCRdb copy is limited to in-frame clones, with some not included. The sample lists approximately 300,000 clones; 85% to 90% were seen once. This sample comprised peripheral blood, obtained in a trial of Ad26.COV2.S vaccine versus placebo. The receptors stem from a person aged 18-60 years who received the Ad26.COV2.S COVID-19 vaccine or a placebo. Each CDR3 is given with its conserved first and last residue. The order of the fields is clone size, D gene, V gene, J gene, CDR3 DNA, CDR3 protein. A D gene is named only where the DNA matches it firmly. Size is stated for part of the rows, as once, few or many counts, or as a class when the clone is expanded.

>-|-|TRBV6-2/TRBV6-3|TRBJ1-5
TGTGCCAGCAGTTACTCGCTTCGGGGGGCGCAGCCCCAGCATTTT
CASSYSLRGAQPQHF
>few|-|TRBV28|TRBJ1-1
TGTGCCAGCAGTTTACTGGGCACTGAAGCTTTCTTT
CASSLLGTEAFF
>-|-|TRBV4-3|TRBJ2-3
TGCGCCAGCAGCCAAGCGCCTCGCCAGGACTGGGGCACAGATACGCAGTATTTT
CASSQAPRQDWGTDTQYF
>-|-|TRBV5-4|TRBJ1-6
TGTGCCAGCAGCTTGGGAGAGGGGCGAGGGGGTAATTCACCCCTCCACTTT
CASSLGEGRGGNSPLHF
>-|-|TRBV4-1|TRBJ1-5
TGCGCCAGCAGCCAAGATCCGAGAGGTGGCAATCAGCCCCAGCATTTT
CASSQDPRGGNQPQHF
>few|-|TRBV11-2|TRBJ2-7
TGTGCCAGCAGCCTAAGGACTGCCTCCTACGAGCAGTACTTC
CASSLRTASYEQYF
>-|TRBD2|TRBV7-3|TRBJ2-5
TGTGCCAGCAGCTCCCAGGGCCCGGGACTAGCGGGGGGGTCCTACCAAGAGACCCAGTACTTC
CASSSQGPGLAGGSYQETQYF
>once|-|TRBV19|TRBJ2-2
TGTGCCAGTAGTATTCAGAGGGGGTGGACCGGGGAGCTGTTTTTT
CASSIQRGWTGELFF
>-|-|TRBV11-2|TRBJ1-4
TGTGCCAGCAGCTTAGCGGTAGTACAGGGAGGTGAAAAACTGTTTTTT
CASSLAVVQGGEKLFF
>-|-|TRBV5-1|TRBJ1-3
TGCGCCAGCAGCTTGGTGGGAAAATCTGGAAACACCATATATTTT
CASSLVGKSGNTIYF
>-|-|TRBV19|TRBJ1-3
TGTGCCAGTAGCCTCCTCAACACTGGAAACACCATATATTTT
CASSLLNTGNTIYF
>-|-|TRBV6-2/TRBV6-3|TRBJ1-2
TGTGCCAGCAGTTACGATCGGGCCTACTATGGCTACACCTTC
CASSYDRAYYGYTF
>-|-|TRBV5-8|TRBJ1-4
TGTGCCAGCAGCTTGGCCAGGGTAGATGAAAAACTGTTTTTT
CASSLARVDEKLFF
>once|TRBD1|TRBV24-1|TRBJ2-3
TGTGCCACCAGTGATTTTGGTCCAGGGGGTACAGATACGCAGTATTTT
CATSDFGPGGTDTQYF
>-|-|TRBV20-1|TRBJ1-2
TGCAGTGCCCTCGGATGGGATGGCTACACCTTC
CSALGWDGYTF
>few|TRBD2|TRBV9|TRBJ2-2
TGTGCCAGCAGCAGCCGGGGGAGGGCGCATAGCACCGGGGAGCTGTTTTTT
CASSSRGRAHSTGELFF
>-|-|TRBV30|TRBJ2-7
TGTGCCTGGAGTGTACAAGGGACCCGATTCTACGAGCAGTACTTC
CAWSVQGTRFYEQYF
>few|TRBD1|TRBV30|TRBJ1-2
TGTGCCTGGAACCCGGGACAGTTTATCGGCTACACCTTC
CAWNPGQFIGYTF
>-|-|TRBV21-1|TRBJ2-5
TGTGCCAGCAGCTCACGGGAGGAGACCCAGTACTTC
CASSSREETQYF
>-|-|TRBV5-1|TRBJ2-3
TGCGCCAGCAGCTCCGGGACGTTAACAGATACGCAGTATTTT
CASSSGTLTDTQYF
>-|TRBD1|TRBV19|TRBJ2-7
TGTGCCAGTAGTATAGGGACAGGGCGACCCTACGAGCAGTACTTC
CASSIGTGRPYEQYF
>-|-|TRBV28|TRBJ1-6
TGTGCCAGCAGTCCCGATCGGGGCAGGTCGAGCTCCTATAATTCACCCCTCCACTTT
CASSPDRGRSSSYNSPLHF
>few|-|TRBV25-1|TRBJ2-2
TGTGCCAGCACTGGGAACACCGGGGAGCTGTTTTTT
CASTGNTGELFF
>many|-|TRBV10-1|TRBJ1-5
TGCGCCGGTTTTGGCCAGCCCCAGCATTTT
CAGFGQPQHF
>once|-|TRBV7-9|TRBJ2-3
TGTGCCAGCAGCAATTCCGGGCGACCTTATACGCAGTATTTT
CASSNSGRPYTQYF
>-|-|TRBV11-3|TRBJ1-1
TGTGCCAGCAGCTTAGATGGGGGGGCTTCCGAAGCTTTCTTT
CASSLDGGASEAFF
>-|-|TRBV6-5|TRBJ1-1
TGTGCCAGCAGCCCCACGTGGAACACTGAAGCTTTCTTT
CASSPTWNTEAFF
>-|-|TRBV6-2/TRBV6-3|TRBJ1-5
TGTGCCAGCAGTTACCTTGGGGGGAATCAGCCCCAGCATTTT
CASSYLGGNQPQHF
>once|TRBD1|TRBV7-2|TRBJ2-5
TGTGCCAGCAGATCGACCGGGACAGAAGAGACCCAGTACTTC
CASRSTGTEETQYF
>-|TRBD1|TRBV18|TRBJ2-3
TGTGCCAGCTCACCAGGACAGGGGGGGAGCACAGATACGCAGTATTTT
CASSPGQGGSTDTQYF
>-|-|TRBV4-1|TRBJ2-7
TGCGCCAGCAGCCAAGAGGAGCGATTCTACGAGCAGTACTTC
CASSQEERFYEQYF
>-|-|TRBV30|TRBJ1-2
TGTGCCTGGAGCTCGACCTCTCTCCGCTACACCTTC
CAWSSTSLRYTF
>-|-|TRBV7-9|TRBJ1-1
TGTGCCAGCAGCTTAGGACAAAGCGCTGAAGCTTTCTTT
CASSLGQSAEAFF
>-|-|TRBV7-9|TRBJ1-2
TGTGCCAGCAGCTTAGCGCCTGAAAAGGGAGGTGGCTACACCTTC
CASSLAPEKGGGYTF
>-|-|TRBV19|TRBJ2-5
TGTGCCAGTAGCCCTTTAACCGGGGGACGCGTGACCCAGTACTTC
CASSPLTGGRVTQYF
>-|-|TRBV18|TRBJ1-1
TGTGCCAGCTCACCGTACCTGGAGGCAAACACTGAAGCTTTCTTT
CASSPYLEANTEAFF